The 25 T cell receptor beta chains in this list originate from one sample, sequenced in a study of identifying expanded T cells in peripheral blood. Here immunoSEQ multiplex PCR was the method, and the copy in TCRdb shows in-frame clones only, minus some. The table shows more than 45,000 clones, with roughly four fifths occurring only once. The sample taken for sequencing was blood. The receptors originated from a person aged 18 to 70 in good health.

The chain couples TRBV7-6 to TRBJ2-3, with D possibly matching TRBD2 (5 bases). This CDR3 contains 16 residues. Germline lookup yields CDR1 SGHVS and CDR2 FNYEAQ. The V and J ends lost 1 base and 5 bases respectively, with 16 bases between them. DNA of the CDR3: TGTGCCAGCAGCTTAGGCAGAACGGGGTTGGGAGATACGCAGTATTTT. Translation: CASSLGRTGLGDTQYF.

The table lists this clone with a few counts. The V gene is TRBV7-2, the J gene TRBJ2-4; maybe TRBD1 (5 bases). The CDR3 sequence is 16 residues long. V lost 5 bases and J lost 3, with 17 bases in between. Germline assignment: CDR1 SGHTA and CDR2 FQGNSA. The chain's CDR3 is CASSTGGGWGKNIQYF. The DNA of the CDR3 is TGTGCCAGCAGCACAGGTGGTGGTTGGGGCAAAAACATTCAGTACTTC.

The chain is built from TRBV5-3 and TRBJ2-7, with a possible D match to TRBD2 (6 bases). TRBV5-3 is an open reading frame, and its role is uncertain. V lost 7 bases, J lost 7 bases, and 6 bases lay in between. The CDR3 extends over 9 amino acids. CDR3 amino acids: CARAGEQYF. CDR3 nucleotides: TGTGCCAGAGCGGGGGAGCAGTACTTC.

This chain joins TRBV6-1 and TRBJ1-6; D is uncertain. The CDR3 loop spans 13 amino acids. Trimming pared 3 bases from V and 7 bases from J, leaving 7 bases between. Germline CDR1 and CDR2: MNHNS and SASEGT. DNA of the CDR3: TGTGCCAGCAGTGAGATCCTCAATTCACCCCTCCACTTT. Amino acids: CASSEILNSPLHF.

The V and J genes are TRBV5-1 and TRBJ2-2; D may be TRBD2 (6 bases). V shed 6 bases and J shed 6 bases, with 12 bases lying between them. The germline CDR1 and CDR2 sequences are SGHRS and YFSETQ. This CDR3 region has 13 residues. DNA for the CDR3: TGCGCCAGCACCGTCACTAGCCCCGGGGAGCTGTTTTTT. It translates to CASTVTSPGELFF.

This clone rates as medium-sized (0.01 to 0.1%). The rearrangement joins TRBV19 to TRBJ1-4; D gene unclear. The CDR3 has 14 amino acids. CDR1 and CDR2 (germline): LNHDA, SQIVND (reference sequence). Between the trimmed V and J ends, which lost 4 bases and 8 bases, there was a span of 14 bases. The CDR3 coding sequence is TGTGCCAGTAGTAAGGTGCAAAAGCGGGAAAAACTGTTTTTT. Protein: CASSKVQKREKLFF.

This clone was seen a single time. The V call is TRBV20-1, the J call TRBJ1-1, with D hard to call. CDR3 length: 11 amino acids. CDR1 and CDR2 from the germline V gene are DFQATT and SNEGSKA (reference sequence). With 4 bases removed from V and 1 base from J, the gap between germline ends came to 4 bases. CDR3 sequence reads: CSAKGNTEAFF. DNA for the CDR3: TGCAGTGCTAAGGGGAACACTGAAGCTTTCTTT.

The gene calls are TRBV7-9 and TRBJ2-7; 8 bases match TRBD1. Germline V gives CDR1 SEHNR, CDR2 FQNEAQ (reference sequence). The V and J ends lost 5 bases and 11 bases, in that order; junction bases with no gene match: 8. The CDR3 is made up of 12 amino acids. The CDR3 reads CASSLGATGEYF. In nucleotides, the CDR3 is TGTGCCAGCAGCCTAGGGGCGACAGGGGAGTACTTC.

CDR3 in amino acids: CASSLDRKGPYF. For the CDR3, the DNA is TGTGCCAGCAGCTTGGATCGGAAGGGTCCGTATTTT. The genes are TRBV5-4 and TRBJ2-3, with unresolved D. This CDR3 has 12 amino acids. CDR1 SGHNT and CDR2 YYREEE come from the germline V gene (reference sequence). Trimming stripped 0 bases from V and 14 bases from J, with 13 bases between.

This chain joins TRBV11-1 and TRBJ2-1, with D tentatively TRBD1 (6 bases). Between the trimmed V and J ends, which lost 5 bases and 0 bases, there was a span of 17 bases. The CDR3 consists of 17 residues. Germline CDR1 reads SGHAT; CDR2 reads FQDESV (reference sequence). DNA of the CDR3: TGTGCCAGCAGCGTCTCATCAGGGGCAAGCTCCTACAATGAGCAGTTCTTC. Amino acids: CASSVSSGASSYNEQFF.

The gene calls are TRBV19 and TRBJ1-6; TRBD1 might be the D (6 bases). Germline V gives CDR1 LNHDA, CDR2 SQIVND (reference sequence). The CDR3 runs 15 residues. The V end was cut by 4 bases, the J end by 9 bases, with 16 bases between. The CDR3 region is CASSTQGSPASPLHF. The CDR3 DNA is TGTGCCAGTAGTACTCAGGGGTCCCCGGCTTCACCCCTCCACTTT.

The chain employs TRBV30 and TRBJ1-1, with D unclear. There are 10 residues in the CDR3. Trimming removed 2 bases from V and 11 bases from J, with 9 bases in between. In germline, CDR1 is GTSNPN, CDR2 SVGIG (reference sequence). This CDR3 is CAWSQTGAFF. DNA for the CDR3: TGTGCCTGGAGTCAAACCGGCGCTTTCTTT.

The chain joins TRBV30 to TRBJ2-5; D unclear. Trimming left V 5 bases short and J 5 bases short, with 12 bases between. This CDR3 has 12 amino acids. Germline loops: CDR1 GTSNPN, CDR2 SVGIG (reference sequence). For the CDR3, the DNA is TGTGCCTGGGCGACGGTCTGGGAGACCCAGTACTTC. As protein: CAWATVWETQYF.

This sequence joins TRBV27 and TRBJ1-2; TRBD1 matches at 8 bases. V lost 5 bases and J lost 4; bases outside the gene matches: 6. Germline-derived CDR1 and CDR2 are MNHEY and SMNVEV (reference sequence). The CDR3 runs 14 residues. The CDR3 loop is CASSTSGGGYGYTF. For the CDR3, the DNA is TGTGCCAGCAGTACCTCAGGGGGCGGCTATGGCTACACCTTC.

The chain uses TRBV6-1 and TRBJ1-5; a weak D match, TRBD1 (5 bases). The CDR3 sequence is 13 residues long. The V gene lost 5 bases and the J gene lost 6 bases, with 11 bases spanning the gap. Germline V gene data show CDR1 as MNHNS and CDR2 as SASEGT. The DNA of the CDR3 is TGTGCCAGCAGTCACGGTGGGGCTCAGCCCCAGCATTTT. It specifies CASSHGGAQPQHF.

This clone was seen repeatedly, ten times or more. J is TRBJ1-2 and V is TRBV7-2, with D uncertain. This CDR3 is 15 amino acids long. The V end lost 1 base, the J end lost 8 bases, and 17 bases lay between the germline ends. The germline CDR1 and CDR2 sequences are SGHTA and FQGNSA. This chain's CDR3 is CASSLVFGGGRGYTF. The CDR3 coding sequence is TGTGCCAGCAGCTTAGTTTTTGGTGGAGGGAGAGGCTACACCTTC. Full variable domain (missing parts from reference TRBV7-2 and TRBJ1-2): GAGVSQSPSNKVTEKGKDVELRCDPISGHTALYWYRQSLGQGLEFLIYFQGNSAPDKSGLPSDRFSAERTGGSVSTLTIQRTQQEDSAVYLCASSLVFGGGRGYTFGSGTRLTVV.

This chain joins TRBV7-8 and TRBJ1-2; D is ambiguous. CDR3 size: 17 residues. Trimming stripped 1 base from V and 8 bases from J, with 23 bases between. Germline V gene lookup returns CDR1 SGHVS and CDR2 FQNEAQ. In nucleotides, the CDR3 is TGTGCCAGCAGCTTAGATAAGGGATCGCTCCGGCTAGGGGGCTACACCTTC. Amino acids: CASSLDKGSLRLGGYTF.

The chain recombines TRBV7-8 with TRBJ1-2; 9 bases match TRBD1. V shed 5 bases, J shed 6 bases, and the junction held 7 bases outside the gene matches. The CDR3 totals 14 residues. Germline V gene data show CDR1 as SGHVS and CDR2 as FQNEAQ. Here the CDR3 reads CASSRRDRDNGYTF. The CDR3 DNA reads TGTGCCAGCAGCCGCCGGGACAGGGATAATGGCTACACCTTC.

Concerning this clone: A read error may produce the germline difference seen at one junction end. J is TRBJ2-7 and V is TRBV18; D is possibly TRBD1 or TRBD2 (6 bases each). Germline V gene lookup returns CDR1 KGHSH and CDR2 LQKENI. The CDR3 is 16 residues long. For the CDR3, the DNA is TGTGCCAGCTCACCTCCTGCGCTGGGGGGCTCCCACGAGCAGTACTTC. It is translated as CASSPPALGGSHEQYF.

This clone was counted a single time. CDR3 DNA sequence: TGTGCCAGCTCTCCCAAGGGGTACACTGAAGCTTTCTTT. This translates into CASSPKGYTEAFF. The V and J genes are TRBV18 and TRBJ1-1, with a tentative D call TRBD1 (5 bases). Germline assignment: CDR1 KGHSH and CDR2 LQKENI. The CDR3 sequence is 13 residues long. The germline V and J ends were trimmed by 6 bases and 3 bases, with 11 bases remaining between them. The entire variable domain, with the rest obtained from reference TRBV18 and TRBJ1-1, is as follows: NAGVMQNPRHLVRRRGQEARLRCSPMKGHSHVYWYRQLPEEGLKFMVYLQKENIIDESGMPKERFSAEFPKEGPSILRIQQVVRGDSAAYFCASSPKGYTEAFFGQGTRLTVV.

V gene TRBV7-9 combines with J gene TRBJ1-1; 10 positions agree with TRBD1. V trimming: 5 bases; J trimming: 2 bases; junction bases outside the gene matches: 14. Germline CDR1 SEHNR, CDR2 FQNEAQ (reference sequence). CDR3 size: 18 residues. CDR3 DNA: TGTGCCAGCAGCACAGGGTCGGGACAGGGGTCCATTAACACTGAAGCTTTCTTT. Protein sequence: CASSTGSGQGSINTEAFF.

The rearrangement joins TRBV6-5 to TRBJ2-7, with D unresolved. The CDR3 covers 12 residues. The germline gives CDR1 MNHEY, CDR2 SVGAGI. V shed 5 bases and J shed 4 bases, with 9 bases lying between them. The CDR3: CASSTGNYEQYF. The CDR3 DNA reads as TGTGCCAGCAGTACCGGCAATTACGAGCAGTACTTC.

The chain links TRBV7-6 to TRBJ2-1; TRBD2 is a possible D gene (7 bases). Between the trimmed V and J ends, which lost 5 bases and 8 bases, there was a span of 25 bases. Germline-derived CDR1 and CDR2 are SGHVS and FNYEAQ. This CDR3 spans 17 amino acids. The DNA of the CDR3 is TGTGCCAGCAGCCGGGGGCCGGGGGGCACCCGTTCGGATGAGCAGTTCTTC. It encodes CASSRGPGGTRSDEQFF.

This clone turned up a few times. The chain links TRBV9 to TRBJ1-6; D is ambiguous. V lost 0 bases and J lost 10, with 8 bases in between. CDR3 length equals 13 residues. CDR1 and CDR2 from the germline V gene are SGDLS and YYNGEE. CDR3 nucleotides: TGTGCCAGCAGCGTAGTCGAGGAGTCACCCCTCCACTTT. Protein sequence: CASSVVEESPLHF.

The genes are TRBV12-5 and TRBJ1-5, with TRBD1 matching over 8 bases. This CDR3 spans 14 amino acids. CDR1 and CDR2 from the germline V gene are LGHNT and FRNRAP. J gave up 7 bases and V 1 base, and 3 bases lay outside the gene matches. The CDR3 region is CASGLETGGQPQHF. The DNA of the CDR3 is TGTGCTAGTGGTTTGGAAACAGGGGGACAGCCCCAGCATTTT.